This T cell receptor beta chain was recorded in a study of CD8 T cells in ankylosing spondylitis. The CDR3 length is 19 residues. After removal of 3 bases from V and 4 bases from J, the junction contained 15 bases not matched to a gene. CDR1 and CDR2 from the germline V gene are LGHDT and YNNKEL (reference sequence). Notes on the study in general: Disease-linked clones proved CD8+ and comparatively uncommon in peripheral blood. Eight highly homologous variants made up a TCR beta motif, and this motif appeared characteristic of ankylosing spondylitis blood.

With molecular barcodes, quantitative 5'-RACE was used to make the TCR beta libraries. MiXCR, run by TCRdb on the 5' RACE reads, gives a single entry per CDR3 protein. The sample has some 200,000 distinct CDR3 sequences; roughly 13% are singletons. There are a few counts of this clonotype. Its cognate antigen is unknown. The TCR sequence derives from a male donor with ankylosing spondylitis or in good health (not recorded which). The chain uses TRBV3-1 and TRBJ2-3; TRBD1 matches 11 bases. Sequenced material: blood, either unsorted or a sorted T cell fraction (not recorded which). The CDR3 loop reads CASSHPRTGGLMGADTQYF. CDR3 nucleotide sequence: TGTGCCAGCAGCCATCCGAGGACAGGGGGCCTTATGGGGGCAGATACGCAGTATTTT.